Following are 27 T cell receptor beta chains from one sample sequenced in a study of blood T cell repertoires in COVID-19. Generated by immunoSEQ multiplex PCR, the TCRdb table keeps only in-frame clones and is missing some. This sample has 310,000 or so clones, with 85% to 90% found just once. The specimen sequenced was peripheral blood. These receptors all come from a woman aged 45-65 years with active or convalescent COVID-19.

The J gene is TRBJ1-4, the V gene TRBV25-1, with D possibly TRBD1 on 5 matching bases. This CDR3 has 15 amino acids. The germline V gene has CDR1 MGHDK and CDR2 SYGVNS. Deletions cut 3 bases from V and 6 bases from J, with 14 bases between. The CDR3 DNA is TGTGCCAGCAGTGACCACAGGCGGGGGGATGAAAAACTGTTTTTT. Protein product: CASSDHRRGDEKLFF.

The chain uses TRBV7-8 and TRBJ2-3, with 8 bases that match TRBD2. Germline trimming cut 10 bases from V and 1 base from J; bases unmatched to any gene: 10. The CDR3 length is 15 residues. Germline CDR1 is SGHVS and CDR2 is FQNEAQ. The CDR3 sequence is CATGSSGSGTDTQYF. The CDR3 coding sequence is TGTGCCACGGGTTCAAGCGGGAGTGGCACAGATACGCAGTATTTT.

Details on this clone: Other DNA sequences within the sample encode an identical CDR3. This CDR3 is CASSLVAGSSYNEQFF. Written as DNA, the CDR3 is TGTGCCAGCAGCTTAGTGGCAGGAAGCTCCTACAATGAGCAGTTCTTC. The chain joins TRBV7-2 to TRBJ2-1; no clear D gene. The germline CDR1 and CDR2 sequences are SGHTA and FQGNSA. The germline V and J ends were trimmed by 1 base and 0 bases, with 10 bases remaining between them. This CDR3 is built from 16 residues. Combining the CDR3 with reference TRBV7-2 and TRBJ2-1 gives the whole variable domain GAGVSQSPSNKVTEKGKDVELRCDPISGHTALYWYRQSLGQGLEFLIYFQGNSAPDKSGLPSDRFSAERTGGSVSTLTIQRTQQEDSAVYLCASSLVAGSSYNEQFFGPGTRLTVL.

In DNA, the CDR3 is TGTGCCAGTACCACCGCTTTCGGGACAGGGTTGGAGACCCAGTACTTC. As protein: CASTTAFGTGLETQYF. The genes are TRBV19 and TRBJ2-5; 9 bases line up with TRBD1. Germline-derived CDR1 and CDR2 are LNHDA and SQIVND (reference sequence). Trimming took 7 bases from V and 5 from J; bases not matched to a gene: 14. This CDR3 comprises 16 residues.

CDR3 sequence (DNA): TGTGCCAGCAGCTTAATCGCTAGCGGGACGAACATTCAGTACTTC. Protein sequence: CASSLIASGTNIQYF. The chain is built from TRBV7-9 and TRBJ2-4; 9 bases map to TRBD2. The CDR3 runs 15 residues. Germline trimming cut 2 bases from V and 7 bases from J; bases unmatched to any gene: 6. Germline-derived CDR1 and CDR2 are SEHNR and FQNEAQ (reference sequence).

The chain is built from TRBV3-1 (or the pseudogene TRBV3-2) and TRBJ1-2, with 12 bases identical to TRBD1. J was trimmed by 7 bases and V by 0 bases; bases with no gene match: 0. The CDR3 is 14 residues long. Germline CDR1 reads LGHDT; CDR2 reads YNNKEL (reference sequence). The CDR3 DNA is TGTGCCAGCAGCCAAGAGGGACAGGGGGCTGGCTACACCTTC. This sequence encodes CASSQEGQGAGYTF.

This clone was counted a single time. The chain combines TRBV18 with TRBJ1-4, with 7 bases lining up with TRBD1. The CDR3 runs to 14 residues. V trimming: 2 bases; J trimming: 8 bases; junction bases outside the gene matches: 5. Germline CDR1 KGHSH, CDR2 LQKENI. The CDR3 coding sequence is TGTGCCAGCTCACCAGCCGGGACAGCGGAAAAACTGTTTTTT. This sequence encodes CASSPAGTAEKLFF.

The rearrangement uses TRBV7-9 and TRBJ2-3, with a possible D match to TRBD1 (5 bases). This CDR3 has 13 amino acids. CDR1 and CDR2 from the germline V gene are SEHNR and FQNEAQ (reference sequence). Trimming cost V 4 bases and J 6 bases, with 11 bases left between them. The CDR3: CASSSSPGDTQYF. The CDR3 DNA sequence: TGTGCCAGCAGCTCCTCTCCAGGGGATACGCAGTATTTT.

The genes are TRBV28 and TRBJ2-3, with 7 bases matching TRBD2. CDR3 length equals 15 residues. The ends lost 5 bases at V and 0 bases at J; junction bases unmatched: 5. Germline-derived CDR1 and CDR2 are MDHEN and SYDVKM. The CDR3 spells CASSPSGISTDTQYF. CDR3 nucleotides: TGTGCCAGCAGTCCCAGCGGGATTAGCACAGATACGCAGTATTTT.

This chain links TRBV7-3 with TRBJ2-2, with TRBD2 identical over 8 bases. The CDR3 consists of 18 residues. V was pared by 2 bases and J by 7 bases, with 15 bases of the junction left unmatched. In germline, CDR1 is SGHTA, CDR2 FQGTGA. The CDR3 DNA is TGTGCCAGCAGCTTAGTAGCCCCGGGACTAGGACGGAACGGGGAGCTGTTTTTT. Translation gives CASSLVAPGLGRNGELFF.

The V call is TRBV7-8, the J call TRBJ2-2; 8 bases align to TRBD1. CDR1 is SGHVS and CDR2 is FQNEAQ in the germline V gene. V lost 5 bases to trimming and J lost 3 bases; unmatched junction nucleotides: 5. The CDR3 covers 15 residues. DNA of the CDR3: TGTGCCAGCAGCGTAGGACAGGGAGACACCGGGGAGCTGTTTTTT. It is translated as CASSVGQGDTGELFF.

The chain is built from TRBV5-4 and TRBJ2-2, with 8 bases identical to TRBD2. This CDR3 spans 15 amino acids. Germline V gives CDR1 SGHNT, CDR2 YYREEE (reference sequence). V trimming: 4 bases; J trimming: 1 base; junction bases outside the gene matches: 3. CDR3 amino acids: CASSPGGMNTGELFF. In DNA, the CDR3 is TGTGCCAGCAGCCCGGGGGGGATGAACACCGGGGAGCTGTTTTTT.

This sequence joins TRBV5-5 and TRBJ1-1; D ambiguous. CDR1 and CDR2 (germline): SGHKS, YYEKEE (reference sequence). CDR3 length: 12 residues. V was clipped by 3 bases and J by 7 bases, with 10 bases between them. The CDR3 region has the DNA TGTGCCAGCAGCTGGAGAAACCGTGAAGCTTTCTTT. As protein: CASSWRNREAFF.

The J gene is TRBJ2-1, the V gene TRBV9, with 8 bases identical to TRBD2. The V segment lost 2 bases and the J segment 5 bases; nucleotides outside the gene matches: 3. Per the germline V gene, CDR1 is SGDLS and CDR2 is YYNGEE. The CDR3 runs 14 residues. CDR3 DNA: TGTGCCAGCAGCGTGGGACTAGAAAACAATGAGCAGTTCTTC. As protein: CASSVGLENNEQFF.

This sequence joins TRBV7-3 and TRBJ1-5; D not resolved. Trimming removed 2 bases from V and 8 bases from J, with 10 bases in between. This CDR3 contains 13 residues. Germline CDR1 reads SGHTA; CDR2 reads FQGTGA. CDR3 in DNA: TGTGCCAGCAGCTTATATGGAGGCGAGCCCCAGCATTTT. Its translation: CASSLYGGEPQHF.

The chain couples TRBV4-2 to TRBJ2-4; 12 bases agree with TRBD2. The ends lost 2 bases at V and 15 bases at J; junction bases unmatched: 11. Looked up from germline, CDR1 is LGHNA and CDR2 is YNFKEQ. This CDR3 spans 15 amino acids. The CDR3 spells CASSQKRTSGDSLYF. CDR3 DNA: TGTGCCAGCAGCCAAAAAAGGACTAGCGGGGATTCTTTGTACTTC.

The V and J genes are TRBV4-1 and TRBJ1-5, with 8 bases fitting TRBD1. The CDR3 is 15 amino acids. V shed 3 bases and J 4 bases; nucleotides not matched to a gene: 5. Germline values: CDR1 MGHRA, CDR2 YSYEKL. CDR3 in amino acids: CASSQDDRGNQPQHF. The CDR3 DNA is TGCGCCAGCAGCCAGGACGACAGGGGTAATCAGCCCCAGCATTTT.

This chain uses TRBV7-3 with TRBJ2-2, with D hard to call. Trimming removed 5 bases at V and 4 bases at J, with 5 bases between. Per germline, CDR1 SGHTA and CDR2 FQGTGA. The CDR3 loop spans 12 amino acids. DNA of the CDR3: TGTGCCAGCAGCGGGCTCACCGGGGAGCTGTTTTTT. This sequence encodes CASSGLTGELFF.

The chain combines TRBV10-3 with TRBJ1-2, with D hard to call. V shed 7 bases and J shed 3 bases, with 6 bases lying between them. This CDR3 contains 11 residues. The V gene's germline CDR1 is ENHRY and CDR2 SYGVKD. CDR3 sequence reads: CAITNDYGYTF. The CDR3 nucleotides read TGTGCCATCACCAATGACTATGGCTACACCTTC.

V is TRBV28 and J is TRBJ2-7, with 7 bases identical to TRBD1. Looked up from germline, CDR1 is MDHEN and CDR2 is SYDVKM. The CDR3 length is 14 residues. Unmatched junction bases numbered 8, after V lost 6 bases and J lost 3 bases. CDR3 sequence: CASRDLDRNYEQYF. Here the CDR3 DNA reads TGTGCCAGCAGGGACCTGGACAGGAACTACGAGCAGTACTTC.

The chain has TRBV5-4 and TRBJ1-1; 7 positions match TRBD1. After removal of 6 bases from V and 0 bases from J, the junction contained 5 bases not matched to a gene. There are 14 residues in the CDR3. Germline V gene sequence: CDR1 SGHNT, CDR2 YYREEE (reference sequence). CDR3 sequence reads: CASTRDSLNTEAFF. The CDR3 DNA sequence: TGTGCCAGCACCAGGGACAGCCTGAACACTGAAGCTTTCTTT.

This chain joins TRBV28 and TRBJ1-3; 8 bases line up with TRBD1. J lost 0 bases, V lost 3 bases, and 4 bases had no gene match. The CDR3 contains 16 residues. Germline CDR1 and CDR2: MDHEN and SYDVKM. CDR3 protein: CASSLDRVFSGNTIYF. CDR3 sequence (DNA): TGTGCCAGCAGTTTGGACAGGGTTTTCTCTGGAAACACCATATATTTT.

The CDR3, as DNA: TGCGCCAGCAGCCAAGAGTCGCTATACAATGAGCAGTTCTTC. Its translation is CASSQESLYNEQFF. The chain employs TRBV4-1 and TRBJ2-1, with unresolved D. Germline V gives CDR1 MGHRA, CDR2 YSYEKL. This CDR3 has 14 residues. With 0 bases removed from V and 4 bases from J, the gap between germline ends came to 7 bases.

The chain couples TRBV6-6 to TRBJ1-5, with 8 bases matching TRBD1. This CDR3 region has 14 residues. Losses at the gene ends were 7 bases for V and 6 bases for J; bases not matched to a gene: 8. Germline loops: CDR1 MNHNY, CDR2 SVGAGI (reference sequence). The CDR3 here is CASTRGQGTQPQHF. Here the CDR3 DNA reads TGTGCCAGCACCCGAGGACAGGGAACTCAGCCCCAGCATTTT.

V and J are TRBV18 and TRBJ2-7; D is unclear. Germline V gene lookup returns CDR1 KGHSH and CDR2 LQKENI. CDR3 length: 13 residues. Trimming stripped 3 bases from V and 7 bases from J, with 13 bases between. In DNA form, the CDR3 reads TGTGCCAGCTCACCCTCGTCCTCGGTGGAGCAGTACTTC. Amino acids: CASSPSSSVEQYF.

The rearrangement links TRBV6-2 or TRBV6-3 to TRBJ2-7, with 7 bases identical to TRBD1. CDR3 length: 13 residues. V was clipped by 5 bases and J by 3 bases; unmatched bases: 4. Germline-derived CDR1 and CDR2 are MNHEY and SVGEGT. The CDR3 nucleotides are TGTGCCAGCAGTCAGGGACAGTACTACGAGCAGTACTTC. This encodes CASSQGQYYEQYF.

The gene calls are TRBV4-3 and TRBJ2-7, with TRBD1 as a possible D gene (5 bases). Germline values: CDR1 LGHNA, CDR2 YSLEER. Trimming stripped 0 bases from V and 5 bases from J, with 11 bases between. The CDR3 loop spans 14 amino acids. The CDR3 DNA reads TGCGCCAGCAGCCAAGACGGCAGGGCCCACGAGCAGTACTTC. It is translated as CASSQDGRAHEQYF.